This T cell receptor (beta chain) came from a study of identifying expanded T cells in peripheral blood. In its sample, this clone was seen once. Its target is unknown. No infections or other immune events were documented during collection. CDR1 and CDR2 (germline): MGHRA, YSYEKL. Trimming shortened V by 0 bases and J by 3 bases, and 17 bases separated the two germline ends. This CDR3 region has 17 residues. Repertoires were generated with immunoSEQ multiplex PCR, while TCRdb's copy carries only in-frame clones and drops some. Among about 110,000 clones, about nine tenths were seen once, and the ten largest hold around 8.3%. Overall study findings and caveats: Differentially abundant clones: around 1.2 between replicates, 15 to 17 at around 14 days, approximately 18 at four.

Sequencing was performed on blood. The TCR comes from a person aged 18 to 70 in good health. The chain recombines TRBV4-1 with TRBJ1-1; D perhaps matches TRBD1 (5 bases). The CDR3 loop is CASSQDSPGRRDTEAFF. The CDR3 nucleotides read TGCGCCAGCAGCCAAGATAGCCCAGGGCGAAGAGACACTGAAGCTTTCTTT.